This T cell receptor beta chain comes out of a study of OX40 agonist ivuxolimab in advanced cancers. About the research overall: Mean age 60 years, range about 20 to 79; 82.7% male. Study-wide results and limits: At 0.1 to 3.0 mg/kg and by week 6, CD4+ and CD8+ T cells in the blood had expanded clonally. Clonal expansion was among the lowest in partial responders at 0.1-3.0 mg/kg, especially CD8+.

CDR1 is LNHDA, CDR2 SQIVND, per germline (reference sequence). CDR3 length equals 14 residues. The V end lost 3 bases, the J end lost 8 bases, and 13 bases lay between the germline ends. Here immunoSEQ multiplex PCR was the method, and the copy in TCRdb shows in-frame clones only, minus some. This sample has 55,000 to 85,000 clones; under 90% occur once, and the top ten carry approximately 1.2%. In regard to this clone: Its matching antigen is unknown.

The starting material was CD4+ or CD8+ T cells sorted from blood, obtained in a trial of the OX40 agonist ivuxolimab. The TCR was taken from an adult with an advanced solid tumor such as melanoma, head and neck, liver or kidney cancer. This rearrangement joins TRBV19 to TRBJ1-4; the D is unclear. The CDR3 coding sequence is TGTGCCAGTAGTATCCCGCCCAACGGGGAAAAACTGTTTTTT. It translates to CASSIPPNGEKLFF.